The T cell receptor (beta chain) described here comes from a study of blood T cell repertoires in COVID-19. Study background: COVID-19 samples collected from the United States, Italy and Spain covered acute and convalescent phases. The cDNA or gDNA used as material had been derived from T cells, B-cell-depleted T cells, or PBMCs.

Assignments of participants to cohorts depended upon their own reported clinical history. Those designated as exposed participants met a COVID-19 case within 2 weeks before study entry. Sequenced by immunoSEQ multiplex PCR; TCRdb stores in-frame clones only, minus some. Of 150,000 to 200,000 clones listed, around four fifths are singletons. Germline V gives CDR1 SGHNT, CDR2 YYREEE (reference sequence). This CDR3 region has 16 residues. With 4 bases clipped from V and 6 bases from J, the junction kept 10 bases outside the gene matches. The chain uses TRBV5-4 and TRBJ2-4; 10 bases match TRBD1. The specimen sequenced was PBMCs or T cells enriched from blood (not recorded which). The source is a man in his sixties or seventies who had been exposed to COVID-19. In DNA, the CDR3 is TGTGCCAGCAGCCCACCGGGACAGGGGAGATCAAACATTCAGTACTTC. Amino acid sequence: CASSPPGQGRSNIQYF.